This TCR beta chain was sequenced during a study of blood T cells in healthy people across ages. Study-wide results and limits: From one million sequenced T cells, diversity estimates were lower bounds.

Through a sample-barcoded 5' primer and a J-beta primer mix, a second PCR was run for about 7 to 12 cycles. Template switching added a 12-random-nucleotide identifier to every cDNA molecule. MiXCR, run by TCRdb on the 5' RACE reads, gives a single entry per CDR3 protein. Of about 1.7 million distinct CDR3 sequences in the sample, approximately 28% are singletons; the top ten hold around 7.7%. Trimming removed 2 bases at V and 4 bases at J, with 8 bases between. The CDR3 covers 13 residues. The V gene's germline CDR1 is LGHDT and CDR2 YNNKEL (reference sequence). This clonotype was observed a handful of times. Antigen unknown. The donors, aged roughly 6 to 100, were healthy Caucasians from Russia. Total RNA, at least 6 micrograms per sample, came from PBMCs.

The V and J genes are TRBV3-1 and TRBJ1-2, with D uncertain. The clonotype was recovered from a woman aged 25 to 39 in good health. Sample: blood. In DNA form, the CDR3 reads TGTGCCAGCAGCCAATCGACACTCTATGGCTACACCTTC. This sequence encodes CASSQSTLYGYTF.